This TCR beta chain was sequenced for a study of T-cell reconstitution after alpha-beta-depleted transplantation in children. The ends were cut back, 1 base at V and 4 bases at J, with 5 bases in the middle. Germline V lookup: CDR1 SGHRS, CDR2 YFSETQ. This CDR3 is built from 12 residues. For TCRbeta, the library was prepared with unique molecular identifiers. TCRdb reprocessed the PCR reads via MiXCR and lists one record per CDR3 protein. Of approximately 640,000 distinct CDR3 sequences in the sample, roughly 15% were seen once. This clonotype was seen at least ten times. The receptor was isolated from a human donor who donated a stem cell graft to a child with acute myeloid leukemia. The specimen comprised PBMCs from the stem cell graft donor, sampled from the stem cell graft. The chain joins TRBV5-1 to TRBJ1-1; D remains ambiguous. CDR3 amino acids: CASSLMSTEAFF. The CDR3 DNA reads as TGCGCCAGCAGCTTGATGAGCACTGAAGCTTTCTTT.